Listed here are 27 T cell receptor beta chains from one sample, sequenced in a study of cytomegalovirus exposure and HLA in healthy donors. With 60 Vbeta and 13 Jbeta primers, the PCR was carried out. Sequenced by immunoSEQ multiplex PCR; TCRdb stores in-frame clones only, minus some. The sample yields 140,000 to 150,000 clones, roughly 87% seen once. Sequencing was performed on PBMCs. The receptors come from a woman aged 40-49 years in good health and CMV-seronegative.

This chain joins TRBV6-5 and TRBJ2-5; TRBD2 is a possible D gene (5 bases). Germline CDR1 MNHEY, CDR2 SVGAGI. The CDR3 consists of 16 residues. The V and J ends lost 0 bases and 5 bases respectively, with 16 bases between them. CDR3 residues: CASSYSSGSLGETQYF. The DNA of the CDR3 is TGTGCCAGCAGTTACTCGAGCGGCAGTTTAGGGGAGACCCAGTACTTC.

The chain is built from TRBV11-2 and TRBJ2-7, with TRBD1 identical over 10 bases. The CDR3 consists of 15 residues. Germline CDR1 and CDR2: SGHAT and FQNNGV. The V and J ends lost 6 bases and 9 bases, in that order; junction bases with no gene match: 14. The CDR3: CASRPTGTGEYVQYF. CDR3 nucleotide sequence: TGTGCCAGCAGGCCAACCGGGACAGGGGAATATGTGCAGTACTTC.

The DNA of the CDR3 is TGTGCCAGCAGCGCTAGCCTTAACGACTACGAGCAGTACTTC. Protein: CASSASLNDYEQYF. V is TRBV13 and J is TRBJ2-5; perhaps TRBD2 as D (5 bases). The J call is in doubt because the DNA end fits TRBJ2-7 better. From germline, CDR1 is PRHDT and CDR2 FYEKMQ (reference sequence). The CDR3 is 14 amino acids.

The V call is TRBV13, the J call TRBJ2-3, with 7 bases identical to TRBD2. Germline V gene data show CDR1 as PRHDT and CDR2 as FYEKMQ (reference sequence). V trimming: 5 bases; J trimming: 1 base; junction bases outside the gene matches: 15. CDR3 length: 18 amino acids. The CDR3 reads CASSPLAVLRLGTDTQYF. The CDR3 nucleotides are TGTGCCAGCAGCCCTCTAGCGGTCCTGCGGTTGGGCACAGATACGCAGTATTTT.

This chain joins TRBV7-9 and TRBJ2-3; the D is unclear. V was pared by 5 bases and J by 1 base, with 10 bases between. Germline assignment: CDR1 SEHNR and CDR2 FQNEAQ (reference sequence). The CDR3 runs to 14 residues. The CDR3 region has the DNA TGTGCCAGCAGCCCGCTAGGCGGCACAGATACGCAGTATTTT. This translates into CASSPLGGTDTQYF.

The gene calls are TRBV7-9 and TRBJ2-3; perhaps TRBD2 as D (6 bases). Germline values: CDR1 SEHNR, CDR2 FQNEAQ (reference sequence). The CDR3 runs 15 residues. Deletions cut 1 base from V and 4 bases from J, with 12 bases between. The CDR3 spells CASSLDLARADTQYF. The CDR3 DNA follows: TGTGCCAGCAGCTTAGACCTAGCGCGGGCAGATACGCAGTATTTT. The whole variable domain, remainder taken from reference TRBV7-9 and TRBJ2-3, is DTGVSQNPRHKITKRGQNVTFRCDPISEHNRLYWYRQTLGQGPEFLTYFQNEAQLEKSRLLSDRFSAERPKGSFSTLEIQRTEQGDSAMYLCASSLDLARADTQYFGPGTRLTVL.

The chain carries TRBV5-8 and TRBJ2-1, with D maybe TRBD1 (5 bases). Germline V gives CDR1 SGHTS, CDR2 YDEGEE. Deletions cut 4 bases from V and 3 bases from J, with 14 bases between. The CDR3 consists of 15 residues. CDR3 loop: CASSHRQTIYNEQFF. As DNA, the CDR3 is TGTGCCAGCAGCCACCGACAGACGATCTACAATGAGCAGTTCTTC.

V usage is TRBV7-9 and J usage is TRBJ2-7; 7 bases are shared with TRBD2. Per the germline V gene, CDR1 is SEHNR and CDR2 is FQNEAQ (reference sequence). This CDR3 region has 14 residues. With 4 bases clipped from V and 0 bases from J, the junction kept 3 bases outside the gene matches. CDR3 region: CASSSLAFSYEQYF. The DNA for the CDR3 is TGTGCCAGCAGCTCACTAGCGTTCTCCTACGAGCAGTACTTC.

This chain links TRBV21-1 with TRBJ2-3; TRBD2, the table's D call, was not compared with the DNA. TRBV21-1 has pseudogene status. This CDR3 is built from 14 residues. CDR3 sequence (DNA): TGTGCCAGCAGCAAAGCGCCGGGAACAGATACGCAGTATTTT. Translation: CASSKAPGTDTQYF.

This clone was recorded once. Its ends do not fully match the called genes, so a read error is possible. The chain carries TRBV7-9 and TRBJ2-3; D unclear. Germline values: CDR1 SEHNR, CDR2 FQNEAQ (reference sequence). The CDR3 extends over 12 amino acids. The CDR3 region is CSSSSSEDTQYF. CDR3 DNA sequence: TGTTCCAGCAGCTCGAGCGAGGATACGCAGTATTTT.

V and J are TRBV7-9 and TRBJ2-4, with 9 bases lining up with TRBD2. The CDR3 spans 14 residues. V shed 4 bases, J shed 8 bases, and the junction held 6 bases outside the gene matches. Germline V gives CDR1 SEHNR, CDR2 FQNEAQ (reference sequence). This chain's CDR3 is CASSSGAGGDIQYF. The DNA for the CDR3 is TGTGCCAGCAGCTCCGGGGCGGGAGGGGACATTCAGTACTTC.

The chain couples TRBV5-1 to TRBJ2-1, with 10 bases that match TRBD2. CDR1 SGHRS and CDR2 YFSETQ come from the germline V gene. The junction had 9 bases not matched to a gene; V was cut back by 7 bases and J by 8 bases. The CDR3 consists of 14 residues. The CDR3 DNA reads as TGCGCCAGCTCAGTGATCGGGACTAGCGATGAGCAGTTCTTC. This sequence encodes CASSVIGTSDEQFF.

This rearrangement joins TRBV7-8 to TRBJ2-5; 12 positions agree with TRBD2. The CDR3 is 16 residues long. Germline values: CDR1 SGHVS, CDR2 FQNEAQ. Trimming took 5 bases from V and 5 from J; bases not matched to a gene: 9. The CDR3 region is CASSRHGTSGWETQYF. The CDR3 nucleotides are TGTGCCAGCAGCCGACATGGGACTAGCGGGTGGGAGACCCAGTACTTC.

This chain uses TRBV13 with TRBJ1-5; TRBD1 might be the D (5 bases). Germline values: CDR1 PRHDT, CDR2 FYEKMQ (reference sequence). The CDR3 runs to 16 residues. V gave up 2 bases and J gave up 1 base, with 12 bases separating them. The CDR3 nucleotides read TGTGCCAGCAGCTTAAGGGCCGGGGGGAGCAATCAGCCCCAGCATTTT. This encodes CASSLRAGGSNQPQHF.

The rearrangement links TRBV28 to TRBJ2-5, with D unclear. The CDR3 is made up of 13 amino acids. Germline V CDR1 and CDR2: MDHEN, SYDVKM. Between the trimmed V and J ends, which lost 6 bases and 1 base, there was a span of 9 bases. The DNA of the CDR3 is TGTGCCAGCAGCCCAGGATCCCAAGAGACCCAGTACTTC. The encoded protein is CASSPGSQETQYF.

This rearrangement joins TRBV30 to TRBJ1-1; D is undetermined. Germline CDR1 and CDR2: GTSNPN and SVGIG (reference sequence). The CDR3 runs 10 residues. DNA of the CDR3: TGTGGTCTATCAAACACTGAAGCTTTCTTT. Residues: CGLSNTEAFF.

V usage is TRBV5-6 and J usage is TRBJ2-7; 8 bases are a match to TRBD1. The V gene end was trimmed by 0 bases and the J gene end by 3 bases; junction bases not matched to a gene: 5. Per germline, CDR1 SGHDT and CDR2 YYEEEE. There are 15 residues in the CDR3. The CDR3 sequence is CASSLVPTGVYEQYF. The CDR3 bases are TGTGCCAGCAGCTTGGTACCGACAGGGGTCTACGAGCAGTACTTC.

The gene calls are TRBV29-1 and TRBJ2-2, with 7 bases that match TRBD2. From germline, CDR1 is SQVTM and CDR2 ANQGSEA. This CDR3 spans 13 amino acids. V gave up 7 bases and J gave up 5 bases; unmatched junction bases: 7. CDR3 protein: CSAGGGATGELFF. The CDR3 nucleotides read TGCAGCGCTGGGGGAGGGGCTACCGGGGAGCTGTTTTTT.

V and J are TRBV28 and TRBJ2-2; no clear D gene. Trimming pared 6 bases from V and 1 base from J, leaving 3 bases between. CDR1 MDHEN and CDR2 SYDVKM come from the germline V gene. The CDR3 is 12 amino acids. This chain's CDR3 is CASSLNTGELFF. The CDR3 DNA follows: TGTGCCAGCAGCCTGAACACCGGGGAGCTGTTTTTT.

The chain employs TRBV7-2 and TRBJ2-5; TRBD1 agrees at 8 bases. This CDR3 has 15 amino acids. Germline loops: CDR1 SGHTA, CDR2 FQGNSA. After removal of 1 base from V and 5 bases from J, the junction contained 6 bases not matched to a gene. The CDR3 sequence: CASSLGARGRETQYF. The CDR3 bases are TGTGCCAGCAGCTTAGGGGCCAGGGGGCGGGAGACCCAGTACTTC.

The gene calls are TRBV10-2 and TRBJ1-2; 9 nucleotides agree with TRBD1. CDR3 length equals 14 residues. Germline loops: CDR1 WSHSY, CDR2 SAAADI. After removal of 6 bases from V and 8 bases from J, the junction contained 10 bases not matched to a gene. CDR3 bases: TGCGCCAGCAGCTTGACAGGGGGGAACGGCGGCTACACCTTC. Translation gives CASSLTGGNGGYTF.

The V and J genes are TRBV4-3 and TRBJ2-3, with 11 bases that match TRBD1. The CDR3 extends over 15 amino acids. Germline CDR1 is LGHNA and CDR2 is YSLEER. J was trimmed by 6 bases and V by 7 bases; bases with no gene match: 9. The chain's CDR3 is CASTTGTGGSDTQYF. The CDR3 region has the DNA TGCGCCAGCACTACCGGGACAGGGGGGAGTGATACGCAGTATTTT.

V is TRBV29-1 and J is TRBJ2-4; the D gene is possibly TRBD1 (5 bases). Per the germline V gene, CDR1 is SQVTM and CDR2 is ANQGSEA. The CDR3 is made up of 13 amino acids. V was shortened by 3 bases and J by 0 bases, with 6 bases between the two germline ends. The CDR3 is CSVDQGAKNIQYF. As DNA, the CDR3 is TGCAGCGTTGATCAGGGAGCCAAAAACATTCAGTACTTC.

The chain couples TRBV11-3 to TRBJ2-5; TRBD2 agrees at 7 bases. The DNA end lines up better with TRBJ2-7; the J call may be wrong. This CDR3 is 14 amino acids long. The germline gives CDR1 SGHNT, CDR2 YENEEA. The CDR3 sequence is CASSPGGSIYEQYF. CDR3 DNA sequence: TGTGCCAGCAGCCCCGGGGGGAGCATCTACGAGCAGTACTTC.

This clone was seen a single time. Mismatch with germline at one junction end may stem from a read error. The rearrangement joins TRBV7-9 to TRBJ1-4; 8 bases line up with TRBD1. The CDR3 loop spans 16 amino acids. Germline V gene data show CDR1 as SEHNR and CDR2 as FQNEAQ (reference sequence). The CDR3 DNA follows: TGTTCCAGCAGCTTGGGTGACAGGGGTCGGGGTGAAAAACTGTTTTTT. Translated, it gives CSSSLGDRGRGEKLFF.

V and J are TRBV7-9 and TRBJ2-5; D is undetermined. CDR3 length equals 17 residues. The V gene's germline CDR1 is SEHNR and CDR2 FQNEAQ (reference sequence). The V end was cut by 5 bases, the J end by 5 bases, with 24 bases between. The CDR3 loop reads CASSQRRTLERSETQYF. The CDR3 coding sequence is TGTGCCAGCAGCCAACGTAGAACTCTAGAGAGGAGTGAGACCCAGTACTTC.

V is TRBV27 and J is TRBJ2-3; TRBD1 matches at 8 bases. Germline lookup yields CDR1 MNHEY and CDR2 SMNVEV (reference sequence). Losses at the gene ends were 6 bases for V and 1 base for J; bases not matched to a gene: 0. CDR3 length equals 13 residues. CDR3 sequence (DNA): TGTGCCAGCAGGGGACAGGGCACAGATACGCAGTATTTT. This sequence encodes CASRGQGTDTQYF.